The clone carrying this T cell receptor beta chain was detected only once. The antigen remains unidentified. This entry comes from a study of T cells in pancreatic ductal adenocarcinoma. The protocol was immunoSEQ multiplex PCR, while the TCRdb copy is restricted to in-frame clones and leaves out a portion. The sample yields roughly 20,000 clones, roughly 90% seen once. No neoadjuvant therapy was given to the selected pancreatic ductal adenocarcinoma patients before their surgery. Study-wide results and caveats: Blood had more productive templates and 8 to 9.5-fold more unique clonotypes than tumor. Blood clonality (about 0.072) did not differ significantly from tumor (around 0.1). Tumor-versus-blood clonality comparisons may be biased toward lower tumor diversity.

Sequencing used PBMCs. The source is a human donor with pancreatic ductal adenocarcinoma.

CDR3 in DNA: TGTGCCAGCCGCTTGGAGGGTAACGACTATGGCTACACCTTC. As protein: CASRLEGNDYGYTF. The chain combines TRBV2 with TRBJ1-2; D uncertain. V lost 8 bases to trimming and J lost 3 bases, with 16 bases between them. The CDR3 loop spans 14 amino acids. The germline V gene encodes CDR1 SNHLY and CDR2 FYNNEI.